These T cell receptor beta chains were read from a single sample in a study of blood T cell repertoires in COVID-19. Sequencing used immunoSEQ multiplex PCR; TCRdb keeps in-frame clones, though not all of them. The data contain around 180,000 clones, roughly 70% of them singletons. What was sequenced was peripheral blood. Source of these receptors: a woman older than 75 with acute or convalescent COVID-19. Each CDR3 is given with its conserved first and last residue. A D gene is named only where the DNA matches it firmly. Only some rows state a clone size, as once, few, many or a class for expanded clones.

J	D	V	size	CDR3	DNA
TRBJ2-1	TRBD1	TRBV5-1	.	CASSPGQGAMGEQFF	TGCGCCAGCAGCCCCGGACAGGGGGCGATGGGTGAGCAGTTCTTC
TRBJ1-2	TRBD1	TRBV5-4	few	CASSSAGQRYGYTF	TGTGCCAGCAGCAGCGCGGGACAGCGCTATGGCTACACCTTC
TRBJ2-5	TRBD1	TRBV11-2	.	CASSIATGDQETQYF	TGTGCCAGCAGCATCGCCACAGGGGACCAAGAGACCCAGTACTTC
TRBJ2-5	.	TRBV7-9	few	CASIRGGVEETQYF	TGTGCCAGCATCCGAGGAGGGGTTGAAGAGACCCAGTACTTC
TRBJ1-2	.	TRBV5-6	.	CASSLDRGGYTF	TGTGCCAGCAGCCTAGACAGAGGCGGCTACACCTTC
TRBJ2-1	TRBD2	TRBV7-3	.	CASSLRLANYNEQFF	TGTGCCAGCAGCTTAAGACTAGCTAACTACAATGAGCAGTTCTTC
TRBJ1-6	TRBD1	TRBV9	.	CASSGTGGNNSPLHF	TGTGCCAGCAGCGGGACAGGTGGTAATAATTCACCCCTCCACTTT
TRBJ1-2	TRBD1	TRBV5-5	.	CASSLGTGAYGYTF	TGTGCCAGCAGCTTGGGGACAGGGGCCTATGGCTACACCTTC
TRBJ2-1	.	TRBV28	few	CASSLWGQGYNEQFF	TGTGCCAGCAGTTTATGGGGGCAGGGATACAATGAGCAGTTCTTC
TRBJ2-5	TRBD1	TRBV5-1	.	CASSLWGQGGETQYF	TGCGCCAGCAGCTTGTGGGGACAGGGTGGGGAGACCCAGTACTTC
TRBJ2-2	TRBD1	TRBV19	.	CASRKRTGTVGELFF	TGTGCCAGTAGAAAAAGGACAGGGACCGTAGGGGAGCTGTTTTTT
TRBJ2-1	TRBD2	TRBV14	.	CASSRRLAGGHYNEQFF	TGTGCCAGCAGCCGAAGACTAGCGGGAGGGCATTACAATGAGCAGTTCTTC
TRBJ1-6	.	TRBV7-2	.	CASSLTWQGDSPLHF	TGTGCCAGCAGCTTAACCTGGCAGGGTGACTCACCCCTCCACTTT
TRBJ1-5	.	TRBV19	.	CASNRERGNQPQHF	TGTGCCAGTAACAGGGAGAGGGGCAATCAGCCCCAGCATTTT
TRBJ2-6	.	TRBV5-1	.	CASETGLFSGANVLTF	TGCGCCAGCGAGACAGGTCTATTCTCTGGGGCCAACGTCCTGACTTTC
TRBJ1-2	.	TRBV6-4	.	CASTVDSFYGYTF	TGTGCCAGCACTGTGGACAGTTTCTATGGCTACACCTTC
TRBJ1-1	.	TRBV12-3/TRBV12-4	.	CASSLQVPSEAFF	TGTGCCAGCAGTTTACAGGTGCCGAGTGAAGCTTTCTTT
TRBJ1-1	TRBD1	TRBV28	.	CASSPPGQGYAFF	TGTGCCAGCAGCCCCCCTGGACAGGGGTACGCTTTCTTT
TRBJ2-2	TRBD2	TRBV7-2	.	CASSTSGNTGELFF	TGTGCCAGCAGCACTAGCGGGAACACCGGGGAGCTGTTTTTT
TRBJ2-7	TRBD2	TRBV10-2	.	CASRLAEGYEQYF	TGCGCCAGTAGACTAGCGGAGGGCTACGAGCAGTACTTC
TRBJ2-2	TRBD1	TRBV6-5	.	CASRQTGPNTGELFF	TGTGCCAGCAGACAGACAGGGCCTAACACCGGGGAGCTGTTTTTT
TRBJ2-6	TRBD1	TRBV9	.	CASSRRTWTGSSGANVLTF	TGTGCCAGCAGCCGACGGACTTGGACAGGATCCTCTGGGGCCAACGTCCTGACTTTC
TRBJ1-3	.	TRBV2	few	CASSPRVFGNTIYF	TGTGCCAGCAGTCCCAGGGTTTTTGGAAACACCATATATTTT
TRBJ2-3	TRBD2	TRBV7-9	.	CASSSPGLVTDTQYF	TGTGCCAGCAGCTCGCCGGGACTAGTCACAGATACGCAGTATTTT
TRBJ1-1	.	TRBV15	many	CATSREGGEAFF	TGTGCCACCAGCAGAGAAGGCGGTGAAGCTTTCTTT
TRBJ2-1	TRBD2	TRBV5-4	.	CASSLYSSGGYNEQFF	TGTGCCAGCAGCTTGTACTCTAGCGGGGGATACAATGAGCAGTTCTTC
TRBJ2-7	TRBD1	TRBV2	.	CASNGQGASYEQYF	TGTGCCAGCAACGGACAGGGGGCATCCTACGAGCAGTACTTC
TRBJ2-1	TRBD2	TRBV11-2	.	CASRPEQGLADHNEQFF	TGTGCCAGCAGGCCCGAACAGGGACTAGCGGACCACAATGAGCAGTTCTTC
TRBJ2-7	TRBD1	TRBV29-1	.	CSVRSEGQGREQYF	TGCAGCGTTCGGTCGGAGGGACAGGGAAGAGAGCAGTACTTC
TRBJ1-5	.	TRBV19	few	CASSIGGRGSYSNQPQHF	TGTGCCAGTAGTATAGGGGGCAGGGGCTCCTATAGCAATCAGCCCCAGCATTTT
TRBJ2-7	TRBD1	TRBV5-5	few	CASSSGQGTYEQYF	TGTGCCAGCAGCTCCGGACAGGGAACCTACGAGCAGTACTTC
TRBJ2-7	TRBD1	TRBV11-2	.	CASSRRTGVGEQYF	TGTGCCAGCAGCCGCCGGACAGGGGTTGGCGAGCAGTACTTC
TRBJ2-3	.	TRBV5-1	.	CASSLAGHGTDTQYF	TGCGCCAGCAGCTTGGCGGGACACGGGACCGATACGCAGTATTTT
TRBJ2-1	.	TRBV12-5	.	CASGLGLSYNEQFF	TGTGCTAGTGGTTTAGGACTCTCCTACAATGAGCAGTTCTTC
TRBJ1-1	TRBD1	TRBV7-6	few	CASSSSGQGNTEAFF	TGTGCCAGCAGCTCATCGGGACAGGGGAACACTGAAGCTTTCTTT
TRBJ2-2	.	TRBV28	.	CASFSQEVWSGELFF	TGTGCCAGCTTTTCCCAAGAGGTGTGGTCCGGGGAGCTGTTTTTT
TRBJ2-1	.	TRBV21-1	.	CASSRKLDRGFPYNEQFF	TGTGCCAGCAGCCGCAAGTTAGACAGGGGGTTTCCCTACAATGAGCAGTTCTTC
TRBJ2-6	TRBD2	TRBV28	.	CASSLELAGWGGANVLTF	TGTGCCAGCAGTTTAGAACTAGCGGGATGGGGTGGGGCCAACGTCCTGACTTTC
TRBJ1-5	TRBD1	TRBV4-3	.	CASSQDVRTGTNQPQHF	TGCGCCAGCAGCCAAGATGTAAGGACAGGGACGAATCAGCCCCAGCATTTT
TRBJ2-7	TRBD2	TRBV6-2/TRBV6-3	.	CASSPPGLAGVYEQYF	TGTGCCAGCAGCCCCCCCGGACTAGCGGGAGTCTACGAGCAGTACTTC
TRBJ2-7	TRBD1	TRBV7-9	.	CASSTRSRIGGLYYEQYF	TGTGCCAGCAGCACTCGAAGCCGTATAGGGGGCCTCTACTACGAGCAGTACTTC
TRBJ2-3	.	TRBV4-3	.	CASSQDLADRRTSTDTQYF	TGCGCCAGCAGCCAAGATTTGGCAGACCGACGGACTAGCACAGATACGCAGTATTTT
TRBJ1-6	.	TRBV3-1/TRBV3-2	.	CASSRRQTAYSYNSPLHF	TGTGCCAGCAGCCGCCGGCAGACTGCATACTCCTATAATTCACCCCTCCACTTT
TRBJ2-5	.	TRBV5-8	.	CASSLRGTETQYF	TGTGCCAGCAGCTTGAGGGGTACGGAGACCCAGTACTTC
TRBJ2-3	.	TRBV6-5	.	CASPLDSGDTQYF	TGTGCCAGCCCCCTAGACAGCGGGGATACGCAGTATTTT
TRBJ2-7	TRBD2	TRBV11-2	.	CASSRVVSGGPGGEQYF	TGTGCCAGCAGCCGGGTAGTTAGCGGGGGACCGGGGGGCGAGCAGTACTTC